Presented here are 28 T cell receptor beta chains from one specimen sequenced in a study of blood T cell repertoires in COVID-19. Clones were sequenced by immunoSEQ multiplex PCR, and TCRdb holds only the in-frame ones, with some missing. The profile covers 70,000 to 100,000 clones, with roughly 80% appearing a single time and 15% taken by the ten largest. Sequencing used peripheral blood. These receptors originate from a woman aged 80 or older with acute or convalescent COVID-19.

The rearrangement uses TRBV7-9 and TRBJ1-5, with 7 positions matching TRBD1. CDR1 SEHNR and CDR2 FQNEAQ come from the germline V gene (reference sequence). With 6 bases clipped from V and 2 bases from J, the junction kept 10 bases outside the gene matches. This CDR3 has 16 amino acids. Here the CDR3 DNA reads TGTGCCAGCAGTTTTGGAGGGGGCAGGGGCAATCAGCCCCAGCATTTT. Protein sequence: CASSFGGGRGNQPQHF.

In DNA, the CDR3 is TGTGCCAGTAGTTTGACTTCATCCTACGAGCAGTACTTC. Its translation: CASSLTSSYEQYF. The chain uses TRBV19 and TRBJ2-7, with D uncertain. Germline CDR1 reads LNHDA; CDR2 reads SQIVND (reference sequence). Trimming took 5 bases from V and 1 from J, leaving 9 bases between them. The length of the CDR3 is 13 residues.

The J gene is TRBJ1-1, the V gene TRBV7-9; no definite D call. V was pared by 0 bases and J by 0 bases, with 8 bases between. The germline V gene encodes CDR1 SEHNR and CDR2 FQNEAQ (reference sequence). This CDR3 has 15 residues. The CDR3 nucleotides are TGTGCCAGCAGCTTAGCCCTTCCTTTGAACACTGAAGCTTTCTTT. It translates to CASSLALPLNTEAFF. Filled out from reference TRBV7-9 and TRBJ1-1, the complete variable domain reads DTGVSQNPRHKITKRGQNVTFRCDPISEHNRLYWYRQTLGQGPEFLTYFQNEAQLEKSRLLSDRFSAERPKGSFSTLEIQRTEQGDSAMYLCASSLALPLNTEAFFGQGTRLTVV.

As for this clone: At the DNA level, this CDR3 is encoded by other sequences in the same sample as well. The chain joins TRBV6-5 to TRBJ1-2, with 8 nucleotides matching TRBD1. The CDR3 loop spans 15 amino acids. Germline trimming cut 0 bases from V and 2 bases from J; bases unmatched to any gene: 2. Germline V gene sequence: CDR1 MNHEY, CDR2 SVGAGI. CDR3 residues: CASSYSTGGNYGYTF. In nucleotides, the CDR3 is TGTGCCAGCAGTTACTCAACAGGGGGAAACTATGGCTACACCTTC.

This sequence joins TRBV10-3 and TRBJ1-2, with D uncertain. Looked up from germline, CDR1 is ENHRY and CDR2 is SYGVKD. The length of the CDR3 is 15 residues. With 3 bases removed from V and 2 bases from J, the gap between germline ends came to 13 bases. The CDR3 DNA reads TGTGCCATCAGTGAACCGGGTCAGAGAAACTATGGCTACACCTTC. It specifies CAISEPGQRNYGYTF.

The J gene is TRBJ2-5, the V gene TRBV3-1 (or the pseudogene TRBV3-2), with TRBD2 matching over 9 bases. V dropped 5 bases and J dropped 1; count of bases not matched to a gene: 5. This CDR3 is built from 15 residues. Per the germline V gene, CDR1 is LGHDT and CDR2 is YNNKEL (reference sequence). CDR3 sequence: CASSFQTSGQETQYF. The CDR3 DNA reads as TGTGCCAGCAGCTTCCAGACTAGCGGCCAAGAGACCCAGTACTTC.

This chain connects TRBV6-5 to TRBJ1-2; D possibly corresponds to TRBD1 (5 bases). Between the trimmed V and J ends, which lost 7 bases and 8 bases, there was a span of 17 bases. This CDR3 has 13 amino acids. Germline values: CDR1 MNHEY, CDR2 SVGAGI. For the CDR3, the DNA is TGTGCCAGCATTGCTTGGGGCACGGAGGGCTACACCTTC. It encodes CASIAWGTEGYTF.

Concerning this clone itself: Other DNA sequences in this specimen translate into the identical CDR3. The rearrangement joins TRBV7-2 to TRBJ1-5; TRBD1 is a possible D gene (5 bases). V was cut by 1 base and J by 3 bases, with 10 bases left in between. This CDR3 has 15 residues. CDR1 is SGHTA and CDR2 is FQGNSA in the germline V gene. The CDR3 DNA sequence: TGTGCCAGCAGCTTAGTGGCAGGGTCCAATCAGCCCCAGCATTTT. Amino acid sequence: CASSLVAGSNQPQHF. The complete variable domain, with remaining parts taken from reference TRBV7-2 and TRBJ1-5, reads GAGVSQSPSNKVTEKGKDVELRCDPISGHTALYWYRQSLGQGLEFLIYFQGNSAPDKSGLPSDRFSAERTGGSVSTLTIQRTQQEDSAVYLCASSLVAGSNQPQHFGDGTRLSIL.

The rearrangement joins TRBV18 to TRBJ1-5, with D possibly matching TRBD1 (6 bases). Germline V gene lookup returns CDR1 KGHSH and CDR2 LQKENI. Between the trimmed V and J ends, which lost 5 bases and 6 bases, there was a span of 11 bases. The CDR3 loop spans 13 amino acids. The CDR3 coding sequence is TGTGCCAGCTCAGGCGGGGGCGGTCAGCCCCAGCATTTT. Translated: CASSGGGGQPQHF.

The chain uses TRBV30 and TRBJ1-5, with TRBD1 matching 9 bases. CDR1 is GTSNPN, CDR2 SVGIG, per germline (reference sequence). Unmatched junction bases numbered 8, after V lost 3 bases and J lost 2 bases. This CDR3 contains 16 residues. The CDR3 coding sequence is TGTGCCTGGAGCAGACCGGGACAGGGTGGCAATCAGCCCCAGCATTTT. Residues: CAWSRPGQGGNQPQHF.

The gene calls are TRBV27 and TRBJ1-6, with TRBD1 matching 8 bases. In germline, CDR1 is MNHEY, CDR2 SMNVEV (reference sequence). The CDR3 is made up of 15 amino acids. J was trimmed by 13 bases and V by 5 bases; bases with no gene match: 13. CDR3 residues: CASSQVEGQASPLHF. The CDR3, as DNA: TGTGCCAGCAGTCAGGTAGAGGGACAGGCCAGTCCCCTCCACTTT.

This clone was counted a few times. The chain couples TRBV5-8 to TRBJ1-5, with TRBD1 matching over 7 bases. The CDR3 is made up of 16 amino acids. The ends lost 4 bases at V and 4 bases at J; junction bases unmatched: 11. CDR1 SGHTS and CDR2 YDEGEE come from the germline V gene. The CDR3 DNA sequence: TGTGCCAGCAGCCCGAACCTACAGGGGAGAAATCAGCCCCAGCATTTT. This gives the protein CASSPNLQGRNQPQHF. Based on the CDR3 plus reference TRBV5-8 and TRBJ1-5, the full variable domain is EAGVTQSPTHLIKTRGQQATLRCSPISGHTSVYWYQQALGLGLQFLLWYDEGEERNRGNFPPRFSGRQFPNYSSELNVNALELEDSALYLCASSPNLQGRNQPQHFGDGTRLSIL.

This clone has a handful of counts. The chain has TRBV10-1 and TRBJ2-3; TRBD1 aligns across 12 bases. Germline-derived CDR1 and CDR2 are WNHNN and SYGVQD (reference sequence). CDR3 length: 17 amino acids. V was pared by 0 bases and J by 5 bases, with 6 bases of the junction left unmatched. The CDR3 protein is CASSESGTGGIQDTQYF. In nucleotides, the CDR3 is TGCGCCAGCAGTGAGTCAGGGACAGGGGGCATTCAAGATACGCAGTATTTT.

The CDR3 loop reads CATSRGDRANYGYTF. CDR3 in DNA: TGTGCCACCAGCAGAGGGGACAGGGCTAACTATGGCTACACCTTC. This chain joins TRBV15 and TRBJ1-2; 9 nucleotides match TRBD1. Looked up from germline, CDR1 is LNHNV and CDR2 is YYDKDF (reference sequence). The V and J ends lost 1 base and 0 bases, in that order; junction bases with no gene match: 0. This CDR3 region has 15 residues.

This clone was detected only a few times. J is TRBJ2-5 and V is TRBV7-9; TRBD2 matches at 11 bases. CDR3 length equals 18 residues. Trimming took 2 bases from V and 3 from J; bases not matched to a gene: 11. Germline V gives CDR1 SEHNR, CDR2 FQNEAQ (reference sequence). CDR3 sequence: CASSLNRLAGNPKETQYF. Written as DNA, the CDR3 is TGTGCCAGCAGCTTAAATCGACTAGCGGGAAACCCTAAAGAGACCCAGTACTTC.

The chain uses TRBV6-5 and TRBJ1-1; D not resolved. The CDR3 consists of 14 residues. Germline V gene lookup returns CDR1 MNHEY and CDR2 SVGAGI. The V end lost 5 bases, the J end lost 7 bases, and 17 bases lay between the germline ends. CDR3 residues: CASSPPSSGFEAFF. The DNA of the CDR3 is TGTGCCAGCAGTCCCCCGTCCTCGGGATTTGAAGCTTTCTTT.

The V gene is TRBV4-2, the J gene TRBJ2-7, with 7 bases aligning to TRBD1. With 0 bases clipped from V and 3 bases from J, the junction kept 5 bases outside the gene matches. Germline V gives CDR1 LGHNA, CDR2 YNFKEQ. The CDR3 runs to 15 residues. The CDR3: CASSQEQGVNYEQYF. The CDR3 DNA reads as TGTGCCAGCAGCCAAGAGCAGGGGGTCAACTACGAGCAGTACTTC.

This sequence joins TRBV27 and TRBJ1-5, with 7 positions matching TRBD1. Germline trimming cut 8 bases from V and 3 bases from J; bases unmatched to any gene: 13. CDR1 and CDR2 from the germline V gene are MNHEY and SMNVEV (reference sequence). The CDR3 contains 16 residues. CDR3 coding DNA: TGTGCCAGCGGAAACAGGGGTGAAGGCCTCAATCAGCCCCAGCATTTT. Amino acid sequence: CASGNRGEGLNQPQHF.

J is TRBJ2-3 and V is TRBV18, with 8 bases matching TRBD1. The CDR3 runs 15 residues. Germline lookup yields CDR1 KGHSH and CDR2 LQKENI. Germline trimming cut 3 bases from V and 4 bases from J; bases unmatched to any gene: 6. CDR3 region: CASSPEQGDSDTQYF. As DNA, the CDR3 is TGTGCCAGCTCACCGGAACAGGGGGACTCAGATACGCAGTATTTT.

This chain links TRBV5-6 with TRBJ1-2; 7 bases are a match to TRBD1. The CDR3 has 16 residues. Germline trimming cut 1 base from V and 3 bases from J; bases unmatched to any gene: 9. Germline V gene sequence: CDR1 SGHDT, CDR2 YYEEEE. CDR3 DNA sequence: TGTGCCAGCAGCTTGACAGGGGTCAACACTCACTATGGCTACACCTTC. Amino acids: CASSLTGVNTHYGYTF.

J is TRBJ2-2 and V is TRBV4-1; D possibly corresponds to TRBD2 (5 bases). Between the trimmed V and J ends, which lost 0 bases and 1 base, there was a span of 12 bases. CDR3 length: 17 amino acids. The germline V gene has CDR1 MGHRA and CDR2 YSYEKL. The CDR3 DNA reads as TGCGCCAGCAGCCAAGATGGAGGCAGGATGAACACCGGGGAGCTGTTTTTT. Its protein is CASSQDGGRMNTGELFF.

The chain combines TRBV28 with TRBJ1-2; a weak D match, TRBD1 (5 bases). Trimming cost V 5 bases and J 2 bases, with 15 bases left between them. CDR3 length equals 15 residues. CDR1 is MDHEN, CDR2 SYDVKM, per germline. CDR3 residues: CASSPNPSGNYGYTF. For the CDR3, the DNA is TGTGCCAGCAGTCCTAACCCCTCAGGGAACTATGGCTACACCTTC.

A remark on this clone: A junction end diverges from the germline sequence, so it may reflect a read error. V gene TRBV15 combines with J gene TRBJ2-1; perhaps TRBD2 as D (6 bases). Per the germline V gene, CDR1 is LNHNV and CDR2 is YYDKDF (reference sequence). The CDR3 loop spans 14 amino acids. CDR3 protein: CATNREAGYNEQFF. CDR3 nucleotides: TGTGCCACCAACAGAGAGGCGGGATACAATGAGCAGTTCTTC.

The V and J genes are TRBV6-5 and TRBJ1-3; 7 bases fit TRBD1. The CDR3 sequence is 15 residues long. The V segment lost 6 bases and the J segment 0 bases; nucleotides outside the gene matches: 5. Germline V lookup: CDR1 MNHEY, CDR2 SVGAGI. The CDR3 coding sequence is TGTGCCAGCAGCCTACAGGGGCTCTCTGGAAACACCATATATTTT. This translates into CASSLQGLSGNTIYF.

The chain uses TRBV30 and TRBJ1-2, with TRBD1 matching over 8 bases. Per the germline V gene, CDR1 is GTSNPN and CDR2 is SVGIG (reference sequence). V was pared by 2 bases and J by 8 bases, with 13 bases of the junction left unmatched. CDR3 length: 15 residues. CDR3: CAWSFPRTGKYGYTF. The DNA for the CDR3 is TGTGCCTGGAGTTTCCCCCGGACAGGGAAGTACGGCTACACCTTC.

The chain carries TRBV6-5 and TRBJ2-7; TRBD2 is a possible D gene (6 bases). The CDR3 covers 15 residues. CDR1 MNHEY and CDR2 SVGAGI come from the germline V gene. Trimming removed 5 bases from V and 0 bases from J, with 14 bases in between. The CDR3 coding sequence is TGTGCCAGCAGTCCCAACGGGGGAAGCTCCTACGAGCAGTACTTC. Its protein product is CASSPNGGSSYEQYF.

The genes are TRBV6-1 and TRBJ1-3; 9 nucleotides agree with TRBD1. The V gene end was trimmed by 0 bases and the J gene end by 1 base; junction bases not matched to a gene: 1. The CDR3 sequence is 16 residues long. The germline gives CDR1 MNHNS, CDR2 SASEGT. CDR3: CASSEAGTGSGNTIYF. CDR3 nucleotide sequence: TGTGCCAGCAGTGAAGCCGGGACAGGGTCTGGAAACACCATATATTTT.

The chain couples TRBV27 to TRBJ2-4; TRBD1 matches 12 bases. The germline V gene encodes CDR1 MNHEY and CDR2 SMNVEV (reference sequence). This CDR3 contains 19 residues. With V trimmed by 4 bases and J by 0 bases, 10 bases remained unmatched. The CDR3 spells CASSSPGQGAVGAKNIQYF. The CDR3 DNA follows: TGTGCCAGCAGTTCCCCGGGACAGGGGGCTGTCGGAGCCAAAAACATTCAGTACTTC.